This is a list of T cell receptor beta chains from one sample in a study of Ad26.COV2.S vaccination and SARS-CoV-2 variants. Using immunoSEQ multiplex PCR, the repertoire was profiled, and TCRdb retains in-frame clones only, with some absent. The repertoire holds about 400,000 clones, with roughly 90% as singletons. The specimen comprised peripheral blood, sampled in a trial of Ad26.COV2.S vaccine versus placebo. The receptor source for this set is a person between 18 and 65 years old who received the Ad26.COV2.S COVID-19 vaccine or a placebo. Both conserved end residues are trimmed from each CDR3.

v_gene	j_gene	CDR3aa
TRBV6-5	TRBJ1-5	ASSPRDRGGLQH
TRBV7-9	TRBJ2-4	ASSFWGAKNIQY
TRBV6-2/TRBV6-3	TRBJ1-6	ASSYGSFDSPLH
TRBV7-3	TRBJ2-1	ASSPGTAEQF
TRBV5-1	TRBJ2-7	ASSPRDGSYEQY
TRBV6-6	TRBJ2-1	ASSYDFIASGEQF
TRBV7-6	TRBJ2-3	ASSLYLTSGGADTQY
TRBV7-8	TRBJ1-1	ASSATGGLKGTEAF
TRBV9	TRBJ1-1	ASSVQGVNTEAF
TRBV7-6	TRBJ2-6	ASSSRGANVLT
TRBV2	TRBJ1-2	ASSRVWGRYGYT